A selection of T cell receptor beta chains follows, all from one sample in a study of vaccination effects on CD4 cells after COVID-19. Assay used: immunoSEQ multiplex PCR; TCRdb lists only in-frame clones, some missing. The data hold some 25,000 clones, with under 80% observed a single time. Which antigens these TCRs recognize remains unknown. The material was CD4+ T cells from PBMCs cultured with HCoV-NL63 spike peptides, obtained after COVID-19 vaccination. The receptors were gathered from a human donor who received a COVID-19 vaccine. Each CDR3 is given with its conserved first and last residue. The order of the fields is J gene, D gene, clone size, V gene, CDR3 DNA, CDR3 protein. D genes are given only for firm matches. Expanded clones get a size class; other rows say once, few or many, or leave the size out.

TRBJ1-5	TRBD1	NA	TRBV6-1	TGTGCCAGCAGTGGCCAACCCGGGACAGGGAGGAGGGTAAGCAATCAGCCCCAGCATTTT	CASSGQPGTGRRVSNQPQHF
TRBJ2-1	TRBD2	once	TRBV4-3	TGCGCCAGCAGCCAAGAAATTAGCGGGGCCTACAATGAGCAGTTCTTC	CASSQEISGAYNEQFF
TRBJ1-6	TRBD1	few	TRBV7-9	TGTGCCAGCAGCGCGCACAGGGGCCATAGCTCCTATAATTCACCCCTCCACTTT	CASSAHRGHSSYNSPLHF
TRBJ2-7	NA	NA	TRBV24-1	TGTGCCACCAGTGATTCAGCGGAGTCCTACGAGCAGTACTTC	CATSDSAESYEQYF
TRBJ2-1	NA	NA	TRBV7-2	TGTGCCAGCAGCTCCTTGTCGGGGAGTGAGCAGTTCTTC	CASSSLSGSEQFF
TRBJ1-1	TRBD1	few	TRBV12-5	TGTGCTAGTGGTTTGGCCCTTACAGGGGTGAGGACTGAAGCTTTCTTT	CASGLALTGVRTEAFF
TRBJ2-4	NA	medium-sized	TRBV18	TGTGCCAGCTCACCAGGGCAGGCCACCAAAAACATTCAGTACTTC	CASSPGQATKNIQYF
TRBJ2-5	TRBD2	NA	TRBV3-1/TRBV3-2	TGTGCCAGCAGCCAAGTAGCGGGGGGCCACCAGTACTTC	CASSQVAGGHQYF
TRBJ1-6	NA	NA	TRBV19	TGTGCCAGTAGTTATAGGGATTCACCCCTCCACTTT	CASSYRDSPLHF
TRBJ2-1	NA	NA	TRBV14	TGTGCCAGCAGCCAAGATTTCCACGGCAACAATGAGCAGTTCTTC	CASSQDFHGNNEQFF
TRBJ1-1	NA	NA	TRBV6-4	TGTGCCAGCAGTGAGCATAGGAACACTGAAGCTTTCTTT	CASSEHRNTEAFF
TRBJ2-2	TRBD1	few	TRBV11-2	TGTGCCAGCAGCTTAGTTCGACAGGGGGCGACCGGGGAGCTGTTTTTT	CASSLVRQGATGELFF
TRBJ1-6	NA	NA	TRBV7-9	TGTGCCAGCAGCTTAGCCCGGGACACGGGGATACTCCACTTT	CASSLARDTGILHF
TRBJ2-1	TRBD2	NA	TRBV5-1	TGCGCCAGCAGCTTGGCCCTAGCGGGGGAAAATGAGCAGTTCTTC	CASSLALAGENEQFF
TRBJ2-7	NA	NA	TRBV2	TGTGCCAGCACGTCGGGGTCCTCCTACGAGCAGTACTTC	CASTSGSSYEQYF
TRBJ1-3	NA	once	TRBV11-3	TGTGCCAGCAGCTTACGGCAGGGCTCTGGAAACACCATATATTTT	CASSLRQGSGNTIYF
TRBJ2-1	TRBD2	NA	TRBV25-1	TGTGCCAGCAGTGAATTAGGCACTAGCGGGGTCAATGAGCAGTTCTTC	CASSELGTSGVNEQFF
TRBJ2-5	NA	NA	TRBV29-1	TGCAGCGTTACGGGCGCGAAAGAGACCCAGTACTTC	CSVTGAKETQYF
TRBJ1-2	NA	few	TRBV14	TGTGCCAGCAGCCAGCGGACAGCTTATGGCTACACCTTC	CASSQRTAYGYTF
TRBJ2-7	NA	NA	TRBV19	TGTGCCAGTAGTATGGATCCCAGAGGCTACGAGCAGTACTTC	CASSMDPRGYEQYF
TRBJ1-4	NA	NA	TRBV30	TGTGCCTGGAAGGGGTATGCAACTAATGAAAAACTGTTTTTT	CAWKGYATNEKLFF
TRBJ1-2	TRBD1	once	TRBV6-6	TGTGCCAGCAGTTACGAGGACAGGAATGGCTACACCTTC	CASSYEDRNGYTF
TRBJ1-1	NA	NA	TRBV30	TGTGCCTGGACGCCCCGGTGGGGGGGGGACACTGAAGCTTTCTTT	CAWTPRWGGDTEAFF
TRBJ2-3	TRBD2	NA	TRBV11-2	TGTGCCAGCAGCTTAAGCCCTAGCGGGAGTTGGGATACGCAGTATTTT	CASSLSPSGSWDTQYF
TRBJ1-5	TRBD1	few	TRBV5-1	TGCGCCAGCAGCTACGGACAGGGGGGTCAGCCCCAGCATTTT	CASSYGQGGQPQHF
TRBJ2-3	NA	once	TRBV7-8	TGTGCCAGCAGCTTAGAATTCCCAGATACGCAGTATTTT	CASSLEFPDTQYF
TRBJ1-4	NA	NA	TRBV7-9	TGTGCCAGCAGCTTAGCCGGGTTTCGGGAAAAACTGTTTTTT	CASSLAGFREKLFF
TRBJ1-4	TRBD1	NA	TRBV3-1/TRBV3-2	TGTGCCAGCAGCCTGATACAGGGGACTGGAAAACTGTTTTTT	CASSLIQGTGKLFF
TRBJ1-2	NA	once	TRBV28	TGTGCCAGCAGTTTATTGACTACCTCCTATGGCTACACCTTC	CASSLLTTSYGYTF
TRBJ1-1	NA	few	TRBV5-1	TGCGCCAGCAGAGCTGGAAGGGCGAACACTGAAGCTTTCTTT	CASRAGRANTEAFF
TRBJ2-5	NA	NA	TRBV4-3	TGCGCCAGCAGCCAAGAAGACGGCTCGGGGGAGACCCAGTACTTC	CASSQEDGSGETQYF
TRBJ1-1	NA	NA	TRBV30	TGTGCCTGGAGTATGCACGCAAACACTGAAGCTTTCTTT	CAWSMHANTEAFF
TRBJ1-6	NA	few	TRBV4-2	TGTGCCAGCAGCCAGAACTCGGGACTAAATTCACCCCTCCACTTT	CASSQNSGLNSPLHF
TRBJ2-5	TRBD2	NA	TRBV23-1	TGCGCCAGCAGCCCCCGGGGGGGAAAGGCCGGGACTAAGACCCAGTACTTC	CASSPRGGKAGTKTQYF
TRBJ2-7	NA	NA	TRBV11-2	TGTGCCAGCAGCTTTTTTGAGCGGGCGCCCACCTACGAGCAGTACTTC	CASSFFERAPTYEQYF
TRBJ2-5	TRBD2	NA	TRBV5-8	TGTGCCAGCAGCCCGGGACTATTGGAGACCCAGTACTTC	CASSPGLLETQYF
TRBJ2-6	NA	medium-sized	TRBV28	TGTGCCAGCAGTTTAGGCAGCTCTGGGGCCAACGTCCTGACTTTC	CASSLGSSGANVLTF
TRBJ2-5	NA	NA	TRBV28	TGTGCCAGCAGCCGGGGACACACAAGGGAAGCCCAGTACTTC	CASSRGHTREAQYF
TRBJ2-5	TRBD2	NA	TRBV6-1	TGTGCCAGCAGTGTTGGCGGGGGGCCCCTCCAAGAGACCCAGTACTTC	CASSVGGGPLQETQYF
TRBJ1-6	NA	NA	TRBV27	TGTGCCAGCAGCCAAGGGGGAGCGGCTTCACCCCTCCACTTT	CASSQGGAASPLHF
TRBJ1-2	TRBD1	NA	TRBV6-6	TGTGCCAGCAGTCCCCCGGGGACAGAGCTTCTTATCTATGGCTACACCTTC	CASSPPGTELLIYGYTF